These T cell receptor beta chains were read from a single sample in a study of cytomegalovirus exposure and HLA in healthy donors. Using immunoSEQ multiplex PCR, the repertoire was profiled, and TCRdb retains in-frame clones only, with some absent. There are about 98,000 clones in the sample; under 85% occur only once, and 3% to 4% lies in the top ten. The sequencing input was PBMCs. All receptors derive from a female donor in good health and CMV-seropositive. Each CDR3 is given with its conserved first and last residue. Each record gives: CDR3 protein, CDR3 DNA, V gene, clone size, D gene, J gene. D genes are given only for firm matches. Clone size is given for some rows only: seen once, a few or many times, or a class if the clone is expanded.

CDR3 protein: CASSISGGAYNEQFF
CDR3 DNA: TGTGCCAGCAGCATTAGCGGGGGGGCTTACAATGAGCAGTTCTTC
V gene: TRBV7-2
clone size: .
D gene: TRBD2
J gene: TRBJ2-1

CDR3 protein: CASSEFRETQYF
CDR3 DNA: TGTGCCAGCAGTGAATTTCGGGAGACCCAGTACTTC
V gene: TRBV2
clone size: .
D gene: .
J gene: TRBJ2-5

CDR3 protein: CASSESWWNRGSNF
CDR3 DNA: TGTGCCAGCAGTGAATCATGGTGGAACCGAGGCAGCAATTTT
V gene: TRBV6-1
clone size: .
D gene: .
J gene: TRBJ1-5

CDR3 protein: CASSNQGSTEAFF
CDR3 DNA: TGTGCCAGCAGCAATCAGGGTTCCACTGAAGCTTTCTTT
V gene: TRBV5-4
clone size: once
D gene: .
J gene: TRBJ1-1

CDR3 protein: CASSLLAGQETQYF
CDR3 DNA: TGTGCCAGTAGCCTACTAGCGGGGCAAGAGACCCAGTACTTC
V gene: TRBV19
clone size: .
D gene: TRBD2
J gene: TRBJ2-5

CDR3 protein: CASSLGGGLTNYGYTF
CDR3 DNA: TGTGCCAGCAGCTTAGGGGGGGGGCTAACCAACTATGGCTACACCTTC
V gene: TRBV7-2
clone size: .
D gene: .
J gene: TRBJ1-2

CDR3 protein: CASSQVIAGELFF
CDR3 DNA: TGTGCCAGCAGCCAAGTCATAGCTGGGGAGCTGTTTTTT
V gene: TRBV14
clone size: .
D gene: .
J gene: TRBJ2-2

CDR3 protein: CASRGLAGPDTQYF
CDR3 DNA: TGTGCCAGCAGGGGACTAGCGGGCCCAGATACGCAGTATTTT
V gene: TRBV27
clone size: .
D gene: TRBD2
J gene: TRBJ2-3

CDR3 protein: CASSLVPGYEQYF
CDR3 DNA: TGTGCCAGCAGCTTAGTTCCCGGCTACGAGCAGTACTTC
V gene: TRBV11-2
clone size: .
D gene: .
J gene: TRBJ2-7

CDR3 protein: CASGGTGALSGNTIYF
CDR3 DNA: TGTGCTAGTGGTGGGACAGGGGCTCTCTCTGGAAACACCATATATTTT
V gene: TRBV12-5
clone size: .
D gene: TRBD1
J gene: TRBJ1-3

CDR3 protein: CASSEGTAFTDTQYF
CDR3 DNA: TGTGCCAGCAGTGAAGGGACAGCCTTCACAGATACGCAGTATTTT
V gene: TRBV6-4
clone size: .
D gene: TRBD1
J gene: TRBJ2-3

CDR3 protein: CASSSSHLRQPIYEQYF
CDR3 DNA: TGTGCCAGCAGCTCCTCCCACTTAAGACAGCCGATCTACGAGCAGTACTTC
V gene: TRBV7-3
clone size: .
D gene: .
J gene: TRBJ2-7

CDR3 protein: CASSIGGQTFTDTQYF
CDR3 DNA: TGTGCCAGTAGTATAGGGGGGCAAACTTTCACAGATACGCAGTATTTT
V gene: TRBV19
clone size: .
D gene: .
J gene: TRBJ2-3

CDR3 protein: CASSPPQDRVFQYF
CDR3 DNA: TGTGCCAGCAGCCCCCCCCAGGACAGGGTGTTCCAGTACTTC
V gene: TRBV13
clone size: .
D gene: TRBD1
J gene: TRBJ2-5

CDR3 protein: CASSLWAAPGQGSLEQYF
CDR3 DNA: TGTGCCAGCAGCTTATGGGCTGCACCGGGACAGGGAAGTCTCGAGCAGTACTTC
V gene: TRBV7-2
clone size: .
D gene: TRBD1
J gene: TRBJ2-7

CDR3 protein: CASSYSGDRDSPLHF
CDR3 DNA: TGTGCCAGCAGTTACTCGGGGGACAGGGATTCACCCCTCCACTTT
V gene: TRBV6-5
clone size: once
D gene: TRBD1
J gene: TRBJ1-6

CDR3 protein: CASRRGGKETQYF
CDR3 DNA: TGTGCCAGCAGAAGGGGGGGGAAAGAGACCCAGTACTTC
V gene: TRBV7-9
clone size: once
D gene: .
J gene: TRBJ2-5

CDR3 protein: CASMPTQAGENEQYF
CDR3 DNA: TGTGCCAGCATGCCGACTCAAGCGGGAGAAAACGAGCAGTACTTC
V gene: TRBV28
clone size: .
D gene: TRBD2
J gene: TRBJ2-7

CDR3 protein: CATSPGTGAREQYF
CDR3 DNA: TGTGCCACCTCCCCCGGGACAGGGGCCCGCGAGCAGTACTTC
V gene: TRBV27
clone size: .
D gene: TRBD1
J gene: TRBJ2-7

CDR3 protein: CASSLFTYEQYF
CDR3 DNA: TGTGCCAGCAGCTTATTTACCTACGAGCAGTACTTC
V gene: TRBV7-9
clone size: .
D gene: .
J gene: TRBJ2-7

CDR3 protein: CASTQGLAADTQYF
CDR3 DNA: TGTGCCAGCACCCAGGGTCTGGCGGCAGATACGCAGTATTTT
V gene: TRBV7-9
clone size: .
D gene: .
J gene: TRBJ2-3

CDR3 protein: CAISEAGPIQPQHF
CDR3 DNA: TGTGCCATCAGTGAGGCAGGTCCCATCCAGCCCCAGCATTTT
V gene: TRBV10-3
clone size: .
D gene: .
J gene: TRBJ1-5

CDR3 protein: CASSLDSSGANVLTF
CDR3 DNA: TGTGCCAGCAGCTTGGACAGCTCTGGGGCCAACGTCCTGACTTTC
V gene: TRBV2
clone size: .
D gene: .
J gene: TRBJ2-6

CDR3 protein: CASSRRVGDTYNEQFF
CDR3 DNA: TGCGCCAGCAGCCGCCGTGTGGGGGACACCTACAATGAGCAGTTCTTC
V gene: TRBV4-1
clone size: .
D gene: .
J gene: TRBJ2-1

CDR3 protein: CATPTGAGGYTF
CDR3 DNA: TGTGCCACTCCCACTGGCGCGGGTGGCTACACCTTC
V gene: TRBV19
clone size: once
D gene: .
J gene: TRBJ1-2

CDR3 protein: CASKGRRALREKLFF
CDR3 DNA: TGTGCCAGCAAGGGAAGGCGGGCGTTACGTGAAAAACTGTTTTTT
V gene: TRBV28
clone size: once
D gene: .
J gene: TRBJ1-4

CDR3 protein: CASSLAGESNEQFF
CDR3 DNA: TGCGCCAGCAGCTTGGCAGGCGAGAGTAATGAGCAGTTCTTC
V gene: TRBV5-1
clone size: .
D gene: .
J gene: TRBJ2-1

CDR3 protein: CASSAGEDRGFYGYTF
CDR3 DNA: TGTGCCAGCAGCGCCGGTGAGGACAGGGGTTTCTATGGCTACACCTTC
V gene: TRBV9
clone size: .
D gene: TRBD1
J gene: TRBJ1-2

CDR3 protein: CASSLQTGPNTEAFF
CDR3 DNA: TGCGCCAGCAGCTTGCAGACAGGTCCGAACACTGAAGCTTTCTTT
V gene: TRBV5-1
clone size: .
D gene: .
J gene: TRBJ1-1

CDR3 protein: CASSPVAIYF
CDR3 DNA: TGTGCCAGCAGCCCAGTGGCCATATATTTT
V gene: TRBV7-9
clone size: .
D gene: .
J gene: TRBJ1-3

CDR3 protein: CASSTSERGGYGYTF
CDR3 DNA: TGTGCCAGCAGTACCTCTGAGAGAGGGGGCTATGGCTACACCTTC
V gene: TRBV6-5
clone size: .
D gene: .
J gene: TRBJ1-2

CDR3 protein: CASGRTDLEAFF
CDR3 DNA: TGTGCCAGCGGTAGGACAGACCTAGAAGCTTTCTTT
V gene: TRBV6-1
clone size: .
D gene: .
J gene: TRBJ1-1

CDR3 protein: CSAGRDRLIGGYTF
CDR3 DNA: TGCAGCGCCGGAAGGGACAGGTTGATTGGGGGCTACACCTTC
V gene: TRBV29-1
clone size: .
D gene: TRBD1
J gene: TRBJ1-2

CDR3 protein: CASSARQGANTGELFF
CDR3 DNA: TGTGCCAGCAGCGCCCGACAGGGGGCGAACACCGGGGAGCTGTTTTTT
V gene: TRBV7-9
clone size: .
D gene: TRBD1
J gene: TRBJ2-2

CDR3 protein: CASSQGQNYEQYF
CDR3 DNA: TGCGCCAGCAGCCAAGGACAGAACTACGAGCAGTACTTC
V gene: TRBV4-1
clone size: few
D gene: .
J gene: TRBJ2-7

CDR3 protein: CASSLSLGGAEGYTF
CDR3 DNA: TGTGCCAGCAGTTTAAGTTTAGGGGGGGCGGAGGGCTACACCTTC
V gene: TRBV27
clone size: .
D gene: .
J gene: TRBJ1-2

CDR3 protein: CASSLSNPGQGMAQHF
CDR3 DNA: TGTGCCAGCAGTTTATCGAATCCGGGACAGGGTATGGCCCAGCATTTT
V gene: TRBV27
clone size: .
D gene: TRBD1
J gene: TRBJ1-5

CDR3 protein: CASSFLGAENIQYF
CDR3 DNA: TGTGCCAGCAGTTTCCTGGGAGCCGAAAACATTCAGTACTTC
V gene: TRBV28
clone size: .
D gene: .
J gene: TRBJ2-4

CDR3 protein: CASSLQGTDTQYF
CDR3 DNA: TGCGCCAGCAGTTTACAAGGCACAGATACGCAGTATTTT
V gene: TRBV5-1
clone size: once
D gene: .
J gene: TRBJ2-3

CDR3 protein: CASSYTDTRQGAETEAFF
CDR3 DNA: TGTGCCAGCAGTTACACAGACACCCGACAGGGGGCAGAAACTGAAGCTTTCTTT
V gene: TRBV6-4
clone size: .
D gene: TRBD1
J gene: TRBJ1-1

CDR3 protein: CASSPRWLAANTGELFF
CDR3 DNA: TGTGCCAGCTCACCAAGGTGGCTAGCGGCCAACACCGGGGAGCTGTTTTTT
V gene: TRBV18
clone size: .
D gene: TRBD2
J gene: TRBJ2-2

CDR3 protein: CASSDPWREQFF
CDR3 DNA: TGTGCCAGCAGTGATCCCTGGAGAGAGCAGTTCTTC
V gene: TRBV25-1
clone size: .
D gene: .
J gene: TRBJ2-1

CDR3 protein: CASSLSRSEQYF
CDR3 DNA: TGTGCCAGCAGCCTATCCCGCTCGGAGCAGTACTTC
V gene: TRBV6-1
clone size: .
D gene: .
J gene: TRBJ2-7

CDR3 protein: CASSPIAGGITDTQYF
CDR3 DNA: TGTGCCAGCAGTCCAATAGCGGGAGGTATCACAGATACGCAGTATTTT
V gene: TRBV27
clone size: .
D gene: TRBD2
J gene: TRBJ2-3

CDR3 protein: CSARLSEAFF
CDR3 DNA: TGCAGTGCTAGGCTAAGCGAAGCTTTCTTT
V gene: TRBV20-1
clone size: .
D gene: .
J gene: TRBJ1-1

CDR3 protein: CASSTSTGELFF
CDR3 DNA: TGTGCCAGCAGCACGAGCACCGGGGAGCTGTTTTTT
V gene: TRBV7-2
clone size: few
D gene: .
J gene: TRBJ2-2